There are many counts of the clone carrying this TCR beta chain. In TCRdb, the 5' RACE reads were re-called with MiXCR into one record per CDR3 protein. The sample includes about 54,000 distinct CDR3 sequences, over 3.5% of them seen just once. This specimen comes from a study of neurological immune-mediated disorders. The CDR3 extends over 13 amino acids. Germline lookup yields CDR1 SGHRS and CDR2 YFSETQ. Trimming cost V 0 bases and J 3 bases, with 6 bases left between them. The TCR was taken from a woman between 40 and 55 years old with multiple sclerosis. The rearrangement joins TRBV5-1 to TRBJ2-5; D remains ambiguous. Sequences were obtained from CD4+ T cells from blood. The CDR3 DNA is TGCGCCAGCAGCTTGGCTGGGAAAGAGACCCAGTACTTC. This encodes CASSLAGKETQYF.